Below, 10 T cell receptor beta chains from the same sample are listed, as sequenced in a study of technical replicates of blood from several donors. Sequencing was performed with immunoSEQ multiplex PCR; in TCRdb, only in-frame clones are kept and a portion is missing. The sample lists under 100,000 clones, roughly 95% occurring once. The sequencing sample was made of T cells isolated from PBMCs. The receptors were gathered from a human donor in good health.

This clone was detected only once. The chain links TRBV6-5 to TRBJ1-2; 7 nucleotides match TRBD1. CDR3 length: 14 residues. The germline V gene encodes CDR1 MNHEY and CDR2 SVGAGI. Losses at the gene ends were 0 bases for V and 4 bases for J; bases not matched to a gene: 2. The CDR3 spells CASSYSKGAYGYTF. DNA for the CDR3: TGTGCCAGCAGTTACTCTAAGGGGGCCTATGGCTACACCTTC.

The chain employs TRBV18 and TRBJ1-4, with a possible D match to TRBD1 (6 bases). Trimming stripped 6 bases from V and 9 bases from J, with 26 bases between. Germline lookup yields CDR1 KGHSH and CDR2 LQKENI. CDR3 size: 17 residues. For the CDR3, the DNA is TGTGCCAGCTCGCTATACGCCCAGGGGAGAGGTGTGAAAAAACTGTTTTTT. Amino acid sequence: CASSLYAQGRGVKKLFF.

The V gene is TRBV7-9, the J gene TRBJ1-1; a possible D gene is TRBD1 (6 bases). CDR1 is SEHNR and CDR2 is FQNEAQ in the germline V gene (reference sequence). The CDR3 has 12 amino acids. Trimming removed 3 bases from V and 6 bases from J, with 8 bases in between. As DNA, the CDR3 is TGTGCCAGCAGCTTCAGGGGCCCTGAAGCTTTCTTT. Translation gives CASSFRGPEAFF.

The CDR3 coding sequence is TGCGCCAGCAGCCAAGGCCTGGGGGCGGAAGAAAAACTGTTTTTT. This translates into CASSQGLGAEEKLFF. The rearrangement uses TRBV4-1 and TRBJ1-4, with D tentatively TRBD1 (6 bases). The CDR3 loop spans 15 amino acids. Trimming stripped 1 base from V and 8 bases from J, with 14 bases between. Germline CDR1 reads MGHRA; CDR2 reads YSYEKL.

The chain has TRBV30 and TRBJ2-3, with D perhaps TRBD1 (6 bases). The germline V gene has CDR1 GTSNPN and CDR2 SVGIG (reference sequence). Trimming removed 3 bases from V and 7 bases from J, with 14 bases in between. This CDR3 spans 13 amino acids. The CDR3 here is CAWRLGGGNTQYF. DNA of the CDR3: TGTGCCTGGAGGCTTGGGGGCGGAAATACGCAGTATTTT.

The CDR3 coding sequence is TGTGCCAGCAGTGAACAACAGACGAACACTGAAGCTTTCTTT. Translation: CASSEQQTNTEAFF. V gene TRBV2 combines with J gene TRBJ1-1; no clear D. CDR1 and CDR2 from the germline V gene are SNHLY and FYNNEI. Trimming left V 2 bases short and J 1 base short, with 8 bases between. This CDR3 is 14 amino acids long.

The chain employs TRBV18 and TRBJ1-1; TRBD1 matches 10 bases. Germline values: CDR1 KGHSH, CDR2 LQKENI. V lost 4 bases to trimming and J lost 3 bases; unmatched junction nucleotides: 5. This CDR3 contains 15 residues. Here the CDR3 DNA reads TGTGCCAGCTCACAACCGGGACAGGGGTACACTGAAGCTTTCTTT. Translated, it gives CASSQPGQGYTEAFF.

J is TRBJ1-5 and V is TRBV28, with D possibly being TRBD1 (6 bases). With 3 bases removed from V and 5 bases from J, the gap between germline ends came to 14 bases. The germline V gene has CDR1 MDHEN and CDR2 SYDVKM. The CDR3 has 15 amino acids. The DNA for the CDR3 is TGTGCCAGCAGTTTTAGGGGGATGGGGGATCAGCCCCAGCATTTT. This gives the protein CASSFRGMGDQPQHF.

The genes are TRBV4-1 and TRBJ1-2; D uncertain. This CDR3 spans 14 amino acids. V dropped 2 bases and J dropped 4 bases, with 11 bases sitting between them. Germline CDR1 is MGHRA and CDR2 is YSYEKL. This CDR3 is CASSQNRVSYGYTF. The CDR3 nucleotides are TGCGCCAGCAGCCAAAACCGGGTGAGCTATGGCTACACCTTC.

The chain employs TRBV28 and TRBJ2-1, with 7 bases aligning to TRBD2. CDR1 is MDHEN and CDR2 is SYDVKM in the germline V gene. This CDR3 contains 17 residues. J lost 4 bases, V lost 6 bases, and 15 bases had no gene match. The CDR3 sequence is CASRPPLAESIYNEQFF. DNA for the CDR3: TGTGCCAGCAGGCCGCCTCTAGCGGAATCCATTTACAATGAGCAGTTCTTC. Combining the CDR3 with reference TRBV28 and TRBJ2-1 gives the whole variable domain DVKVTQSSRYLVKRTGEKVFLECVQDMDHENMFWYRQDPGLGLRLIYFSYDVKMKEKGDIPEGYSVSREKKERFSLILESASTNQTSMYLCASRPPLAESIYNEQFFGPGTRLTVL.